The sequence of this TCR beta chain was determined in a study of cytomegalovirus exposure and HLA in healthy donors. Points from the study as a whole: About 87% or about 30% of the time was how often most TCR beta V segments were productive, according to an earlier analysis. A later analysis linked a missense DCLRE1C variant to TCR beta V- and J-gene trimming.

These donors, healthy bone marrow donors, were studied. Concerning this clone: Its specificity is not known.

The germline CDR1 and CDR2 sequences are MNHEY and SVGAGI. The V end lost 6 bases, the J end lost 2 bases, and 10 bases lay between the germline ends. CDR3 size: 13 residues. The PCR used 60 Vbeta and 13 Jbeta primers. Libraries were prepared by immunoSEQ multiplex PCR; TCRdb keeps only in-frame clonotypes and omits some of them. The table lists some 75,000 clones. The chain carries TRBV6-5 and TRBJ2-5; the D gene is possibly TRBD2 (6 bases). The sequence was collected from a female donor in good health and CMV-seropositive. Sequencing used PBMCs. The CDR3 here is CASSAGTQETQYF. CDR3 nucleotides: TGTGCCAGCAGCGCCGGGACTCAAGAGACCCAGTACTTC.